Following are 3 T cell receptor beta chains from one sample sequenced in a study of blood T cell repertoires in COVID-19. The data were produced by immunoSEQ multiplex PCR, yet TCRdb's version contains in-frame clones alone and is incomplete. The table has around 60,000 clones, 86% seen once. Sequenced material: peripheral blood. Receptor source: a man aged 35-49 years with acute or convalescent COVID-19.

The gene calls are TRBV29-1 and TRBJ1-2; D gene uncertain. Germline CDR1 is SQVTM and CDR2 is ANQGSEA. The CDR3 is 12 residues long. Trimming shortened V by 3 bases and J by 2 bases, and 7 bases separated the two germline ends. Written as DNA, the CDR3 is TGCAGCGTTGACAAGGAGAACTATGGCTACACCTTC. This translates into CSVDKENYGYTF.

Here the CDR3 DNA reads TGTGCCAGCAGCCAAGATGAGGGGATGCAGCGGGGGGTCTACGAGCAGTACTTC. Protein product: CASSQDEGMQRGVYEQYF. This rearrangement joins TRBV4-2 to TRBJ2-7, with TRBD2 identical over 9 bases. The germline CDR1 and CDR2 sequences are LGHNA and YNFKEQ. This CDR3 has 18 residues. V was pared by 0 bases and J by 3 bases, with 12 bases of the junction left unmatched.

The genes are TRBV11-3 and TRBJ1-1; D is possibly TRBD1 (6 bases). This CDR3 is built from 18 residues. Trimming pared 5 bases from V and 1 base from J, leaving 23 bases between. The V gene's germline CDR1 is SGHNT and CDR2 YENEEA. The CDR3: CASSPRRDTSTGNTEAFF. The CDR3, as DNA: TGTGCCAGCAGCCCCCGCCGGGACACTTCCACTGGGAACACTGAAGCTTTCTTT.